The 2 T cell receptor beta chains reported below all come from one sample, sequenced in a study of technical replicates of blood from a few donors. Produced via immunoSEQ multiplex PCR; TCRdb's table is partial and in-frame only. The data show tens of thousands of clones, with under 98% seen just once and 0.25% to 0.3% held by the top ten. The sample comprised T cells isolated from PBMCs. These receptors all come from a human donor in good health.

The chain is built from TRBV11-2 and TRBJ2-5, with 8 bases matching TRBD2. The CDR3 extends over 18 amino acids. V lost 5 bases, J lost 5 bases, and 19 bases stayed unmatched. The germline V gene has CDR1 SGHAT and CDR2 FQNNGV. The CDR3 protein is CASSLMGSGSSLWETQYF. Here the CDR3 DNA reads TGTGCCAGCAGCCTAATGGGCAGCGGGAGTTCATTGTGGGAGACCCAGTACTTC.

The V and J genes are TRBV29-1 and TRBJ1-1; no reliable D call. The CDR3 sequence is 12 residues long. V was clipped by 7 bases and J by 4 bases, with 13 bases between them. Germline CDR1 SQVTM, CDR2 ANQGSEA. The CDR3 bases are TGCAGCGGGGAGGGAAGCGGCACTGAAGCTTTCTTT. Protein product: CSGEGSGTEAFF.